Shown below are 23 T cell receptor beta chains from a single sample sequenced in a study of T cells in Graves' hyperthyroidism and ophthalmopathy. Amplified TCR beta CDR3 regions derived from RNA transcripts. A set of HTBI primers served as the primers for a first-round RT-PCR of the TCR CDR3. TCRdb re-analysed the multiplex PCR reads in MiXCR, keeping a single row per CDR3 protein. The sample carries hundreds of thousands of distinct CDR3 sequences, 15% to 20% recorded once. The sample consisted of blood. The receptors here all came from a man aged 35 to 55 with Graves' ophthalmopathy.

The genes are TRBV27 and TRBJ2-7; D is possibly TRBD1 or TRBD2 (5 bases each). Germline V gene sequence: CDR1 MNHEY, CDR2 SMNVEV (reference sequence). This CDR3 is 13 amino acids long. Trimming removed 9 bases from V and 5 bases from J, with 17 bases in between. For the CDR3, the DNA is TGTGCCAGTCTCGGATCGTCGGGGCACGAGCAGTACTTC. Translating it yields CASLGSSGHEQYF.

For this clonotype: A read error may account for a junction end that differs from germline. The V gene is TRBV2, the J gene TRBJ1-3; possibly TRBD1 for D (5 bases). The CDR3 totals 16 residues. Germline V CDR1 and CDR2: SNHLY, FYNNEI. CDR3 DNA: TGTGTCAGCATCCTTGGAGGGGCTTCTTCTGGAAACACCATATATTTT. The encoded protein is CVSILGGASSGNTIYF.

This clonotype was observed a few times. This chain links TRBV10-3 with TRBJ2-1; 10 nucleotides match TRBD2. This CDR3 region has 16 residues. CDR1 and CDR2 (germline): ENHRY, SYGVKD. V trimming: 6 bases; J trimming: 7 bases; junction bases outside the gene matches: 12. In DNA, the CDR3 is TGTGCCATCAGGCGGACTAGCGGAGGTCAGTTGAATGAGCAGTTCTTC. Translated: CAIRRTSGGQLNEQFF.

Points on this clonotype: The junction departs from the called germline gene at one end, perhaps through a read error. This rearrangement joins TRBV5-1 to TRBJ2-7; 9 bases agree with TRBD2. The CDR3 covers 17 residues. Germline CDR1 and CDR2: SGHRS and YFSETQ. CDR3 sequence reads: CASSLMAGGQRVDEQYF. Here the CDR3 DNA reads TGTGCCAGCAGCTTGATGGCGGGGGGGCAAAGGGTCGACGAGCAGTACTTC.

This clonotype came up many times. The gene calls are TRBV7-8 and TRBJ2-7, with 14 bases matching TRBD2. Germline CDR1 and CDR2: SGHVS and FQNEAQ. Trimming took 5 bases from V and 2 from J; bases not matched to a gene: 5. This CDR3 spans 16 amino acids. Here the CDR3 reads CASSPWTSGRTYEQYF. The CDR3 DNA follows: TGTGCCAGCAGCCCCTGGACTAGCGGGAGGACCTACGAGCAGTACTTC.

This clonotype has ten or more counts. The V gene is TRBV7-9, the J gene TRBJ2-3; 8 nucleotides align to TRBD1. V lost 2 bases to trimming and J lost 4 bases; unmatched junction nucleotides: 5. Germline V CDR1 and CDR2: SEHNR, FQNEAQ (reference sequence). The CDR3 extends over 15 amino acids. Written as DNA, the CDR3 is TGTGCCAGCAGCTTACCGGGACAGGAGGCAGATACGCAGTATTTT. Its translation: CASSLPGQEADTQYF.

This clonotype has a handful of counts. The genes are TRBV6-5 and TRBJ2-5, with a tentative D call TRBD2 (7 bases). Germline V gives CDR1 MNHEY, CDR2 SVGAGI. This CDR3 spans 13 amino acids. The germline V and J ends were trimmed by 2 bases and 7 bases, with 11 bases remaining between them. The CDR3 nucleotides are TGTGCCAGCAGTTACCGGGGGGCTCGGACCCAGTACTTC. As protein: CASSYRGARTQYF.

This clonotype was observed at least ten times. J is TRBJ2-1 and V is TRBV11-2; D unclear. V was cut by 7 bases and J by 5 bases, with 15 bases left in between. This CDR3 region has 14 residues. Germline CDR1 SGHAT, CDR2 FQNNGV. The CDR3 region is CASKVAISNNEQFF. The CDR3 DNA is TGTGCCAGCAAGGTAGCCATCTCAAACAATGAGCAGTTCTTC.

Comments on this clonotype: A read error is possible here, since a much larger clone lies one base away. The chain employs TRBV20-1 and TRBJ2-3; D may be TRBD2 (6 bases). The CDR3 spans 15 residues. Germline V gene lookup returns CDR1 DFQATT and CDR2 SNEGSKA (reference sequence). The CDR3 sequence: CSTRDAGTSTDTQYF. CDR3 bases: TGCAGTACTAGAGATGCGGGAACCAGCACAGATACGCAGTATTTT.

The chain joins TRBV19 to TRBJ2-7, with 8 bases identical to TRBD1. Germline V gene data show CDR1 as LNHDA and CDR2 as SQIVND (reference sequence). The CDR3 runs 14 residues. Germline trimming cut 3 bases from V and 6 bases from J; bases unmatched to any gene: 7. CDR3 amino acids: CASSMDRVVGEQYF. In DNA form, the CDR3 reads TGTGCCAGTAGTATGGACAGGGTTGTCGGCGAGCAGTACTTC.

The chain employs TRBV2 and TRBJ1-5; a weak D match, TRBD1 (5 bases). Trimming removed 7 bases from V and 1 base from J, with 8 bases in between. Germline assignment: CDR1 SNHLY and CDR2 FYNNEI. The CDR3 contains 13 residues. The CDR3 is CASNRDSNQPQHF. CDR3 bases: TGTGCCAGCAATCGGGACAGCAATCAGCCCCAGCATTTT.

This clonotype showed up many times. The rearrangement links TRBV6-1 to TRBJ2-3; the D is unclear. Between the trimmed V and J ends, which lost 0 bases and 9 bases, there was a span of 10 bases. Germline assignment: CDR1 MNHNS and CDR2 SASEGT. The CDR3 has 13 amino acids. The chain's CDR3 is CASSEATQVTQYF. The CDR3 DNA is TGTGCCAGCAGTGAAGCTACCCAGGTCACGCAGTATTTT.

This clonotype has more than one count but fewer than ten. Here the CDR3 reads CASMKSSYNSPLHF. CDR3 nucleotide sequence: TGTGCCAGCATGAAGAGCTCCTATAATTCACCCCTCCACTTT. The genes are TRBV6-1 and TRBJ1-6; unclear D gene. CDR3 length: 14 residues. V lost 7 bases to trimming and J lost 0 bases, with 7 bases between them. Germline values: CDR1 MNHNS, CDR2 SASEGT.

As to this clonotype: A much more abundant neighbour one base away suggests this may be a read error. The chain combines TRBV7-3 with TRBJ1-1, with TRBD1 matching 7 bases. The junction had 9 bases not matched to a gene; V was cut back by 2 bases and J by 6 bases. This CDR3 is 15 amino acids long. The germline CDR1 and CDR2 sequences are SGHTA and FQGTGA. DNA of the CDR3: TGTGCCAGCAGCTTACAGGGACAGAGTAGGGCTGAAGCTTTCTTT. It codes for CASSLQGQSRAEAFF.

This clonotype has at least ten counts. The J gene is TRBJ2-3, the V gene TRBV20-1; possible D gene TRBD2, 6 bases. The CDR3 is 15 residues long. V gave up 3 bases and J gave up 3 bases, with 16 bases separating them. Germline values: CDR1 DFQATT, CDR2 SNEGSKA (reference sequence). CDR3 sequence reads: CSASVERAGTDTQYF. CDR3 nucleotides: TGCAGTGCTAGCGTCGAGCGGGCCGGAACAGATACGCAGTATTTT.

This clonotype came up many times. The V call is TRBV2, the J call TRBJ1-1; TRBD1 agrees at 7 bases. This CDR3 has 14 residues. The V and J ends lost 8 bases and 4 bases, in that order; junction bases with no gene match: 10. Looked up from germline, CDR1 is SNHLY and CDR2 is FYNNEI. The CDR3 coding sequence is TGTGCCAGCGGTGCACAGGGGCTTAGCACTGAAGCTTTCTTT. Protein: CASGAQGLSTEAFF.

This clonotype was observed a handful of times. V and J are TRBV5-1 and TRBJ2-2; no clear D. The V end was cut by 0 bases, the J end by 7 bases, with 4 bases between. In germline, CDR1 is SGHRS, CDR2 YFSETQ. The CDR3 spans 12 residues. The CDR3, as DNA: TGCGCCAGCAGCTTGGAACACGGGGAGCTGTTTTTT. Translated: CASSLEHGELFF.

At least ten counts were recorded for this clonotype. The chain uses TRBV3-1 and TRBJ2-1; D may correspond to TRBD1 or TRBD2 (6 bases each). CDR3 length: 15 residues. Germline CDR1 and CDR2: LGHDT and YNNKEL (reference sequence). The V gene lost 0 bases and the J gene lost 7 bases, with 13 bases spanning the gap. The CDR3 protein is CASSQDLGGQNEQFF. The CDR3 DNA follows: TGTGCCAGCAGCCAAGATCTAGGGGGGCAGAATGAGCAGTTCTTC.

This clonotype was detected a few times. V is TRBV19 and J is TRBJ1-5; D is unresolved. Germline V gene sequence: CDR1 LNHDA, CDR2 SQIVND (reference sequence). The CDR3 runs 15 residues. V was clipped by 4 bases and J by 3 bases, with 13 bases between them. The CDR3 loop reads CASSNGEGTNQPQHF. Here the CDR3 DNA reads TGTGCCAGTAGTAACGGAGAGGGCACCAATCAGCCCCAGCATTTT.

Concerning this clonotype: Likely a read error: the CDR3 ends without its conserved phenylalanine or tryptophan. The chain uses TRBV7-8 and TRBJ2-1; 9 nucleotides match TRBD2. Per germline, CDR1 SGHVS and CDR2 FQNEAQ. The CDR3 spans 14 residues. V lost 3 bases and J lost 5; bases outside the gene matches: 2. CDR3 amino acids: CASSLLAGNNEQFS. For the CDR3, the DNA is TGTGCCAGCAGCTTGCTAGCGGGAAACAATGAGCAGTTCTCC.

This clonotype was observed a handful of times. The chain joins TRBV9 to TRBJ1-1, with TRBD1 identical over 8 bases. This CDR3 is built from 14 residues. With V trimmed by 3 bases and J by 5 bases, 6 bases remained unmatched. Germline V gene sequence: CDR1 SGDLS, CDR2 YYNGEE. CDR3 in amino acids: CASSGGTGGTEAFF. DNA of the CDR3: TGTGCCAGCAGCGGGGGGACAGGAGGGACTGAAGCTTTCTTT.

The chain joins TRBV7-9 to TRBJ2-3; TRBD1 matches at 10 bases. Germline assignment: CDR1 SEHNR and CDR2 FQNEAQ (reference sequence). CDR3 length equals 18 residues. V was clipped by 6 bases and J by 3 bases; unmatched bases: 15. The DNA for the CDR3 is TGTGCCAGCAGATATGCAAAGACAGGGGGCAAAAATACAGATACGCAGTATTTT. As protein: CASRYAKTGGKNTDTQYF.

The genes are TRBV7-2 and TRBJ1-4, with 7 bases identical to TRBD1. The germline gives CDR1 SGHTA, CDR2 FQGNSA. CDR3 length: 14 amino acids. The trim removed 4 bases at V and 3 bases at J, leaving 2 bases unmatched. The CDR3 here is CASSWDSPNEKLFF. CDR3 nucleotide sequence: TGTGCCAGCAGCTGGGACAGCCCTAATGAAAAACTGTTTTTT.